This T cell receptor beta chain was documented in a study of OX40 agonist ivuxolimab in advanced cancers. Overall study context: Hepatocellular carcinoma, melanoma, renal cell or head and neck cancer affected the dose-escalation patients.

Sequenced by immunoSEQ multiplex PCR; TCRdb stores in-frame clones only, minus some. In the table there are under 85,000 clones, 94% of which are singletons. Blood sampling was done at baseline, cycle 4 day 1, and cycle 7 day 1. The germline V gene has CDR1 SGDLS and CDR2 YYNGEE. V lost 0 bases and J lost 5, with 12 bases in between. CDR3 length equals 14 residues. The chain recombines TRBV9 with TRBJ2-7; maybe TRBD1 (5 bases). The sample consisted of CD4+ or CD8+ T cells sorted from blood, taken in a trial of the OX40 agonist ivuxolimab. The TCR was taken from an adult with an advanced solid tumor such as melanoma, head and neck, liver or kidney cancer. The CDR3 nucleotides read TGTGCCAGCAGCGTAGGAGGCAGGGCCAACGAGCAGTACTTC. It is translated as CASSVGGRANEQYF.